This entry concerns a single T cell receptor (beta chain). Its antigen remains unidentified. Researchers used 5'RACE with constant-segment primers to make TCR alpha and TCR beta cDNA libraries that carry sample barcodes and UMIs. TCRdb analysed the 5' RACE reads with MiXCR anew, one entry per CDR3 protein. In the table there are 150,000 to 200,000 distinct CDR3 sequences, roughly a third of which are singletons. The ends were cut back, 0 bases at V and 2 bases at J, with 8 bases in the middle. This CDR3 has 14 residues. Germline assignment: CDR1 GTSNPN and CDR2 SVGIG (reference sequence). The record originates from a study of T-cell memory formation after mild COVID-19. Overall study findings and caveats: Shrinking CD4+ clones resided mostly in CM and EM, and CD8+ ones in EMRA. Second-wave clones with a day 37 peak had unconfirmed SARS-CoV-2 specificity. That cross-reactive memory joined was suggested by some responding clones appearing in pre-infection memory.

Sequencing used PBMCs or a T cell subset sorted from them (not recorded which). This clonotype originated in an adult woman who had mild COVID-19 (a few samples of this study predate the infection). Cell type and time point are not known. This chain links TRBV30 with TRBJ2-1; D unclear. The CDR3 is CAWSVGVTYNEQFF. In DNA form, the CDR3 reads TGTGCCTGGAGTGTGGGTGTCACCTACAATGAGCAGTTCTTC. Full variable domain (missing parts from reference TRBV30 and TRBJ2-1): SQTIHQWPATLVQPVGSPLSLECTVEGTSNPNLYWYRQAAGRGLQLLFYSVGIGQISSEVPQNLSASRPQDRQFILSSKKLLLSDSGFYLCAWSVGVTYNEQFFGPGTRLTVL.